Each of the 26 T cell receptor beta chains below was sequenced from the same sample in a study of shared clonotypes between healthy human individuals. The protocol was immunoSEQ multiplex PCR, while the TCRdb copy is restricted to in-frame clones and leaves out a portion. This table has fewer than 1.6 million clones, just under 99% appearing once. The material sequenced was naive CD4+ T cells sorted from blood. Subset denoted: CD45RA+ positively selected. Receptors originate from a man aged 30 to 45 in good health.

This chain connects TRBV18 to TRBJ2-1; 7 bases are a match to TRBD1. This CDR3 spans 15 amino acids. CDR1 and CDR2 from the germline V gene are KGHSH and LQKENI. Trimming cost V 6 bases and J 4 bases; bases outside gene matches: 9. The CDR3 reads CASSFRDREYNEQFF. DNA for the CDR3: TGTGCCAGCTCCTTTCGGGACAGAGAGTACAATGAGCAGTTCTTC.

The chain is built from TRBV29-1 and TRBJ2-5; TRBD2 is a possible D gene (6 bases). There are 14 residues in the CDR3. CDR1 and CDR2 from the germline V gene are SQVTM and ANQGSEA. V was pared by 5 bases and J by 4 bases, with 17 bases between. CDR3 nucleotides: TGCAGCGTTACCGGGAGATTAAAAAGAGAGACCCAGTACTTC. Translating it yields CSVTGRLKRETQYF. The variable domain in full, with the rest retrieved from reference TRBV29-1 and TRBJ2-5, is SAVISQKPSRDICQRGTSLTIQCQVDSQVTMMFWYRQQPGQSLTLIATANQGSEATYESGFVIDKFPISRPNLTFSTLTVSNMSPEDSSIYLCSVTGRLKRETQYFGPGTRLLVL.

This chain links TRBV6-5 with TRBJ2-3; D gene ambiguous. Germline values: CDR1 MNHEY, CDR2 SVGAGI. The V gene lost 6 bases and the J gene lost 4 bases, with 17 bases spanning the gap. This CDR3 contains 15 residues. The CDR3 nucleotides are TGTGCCAGCAGGCTAGGTATCAACGGTCCAGATACGCAGTATTTT. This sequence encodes CASRLGINGPDTQYF.

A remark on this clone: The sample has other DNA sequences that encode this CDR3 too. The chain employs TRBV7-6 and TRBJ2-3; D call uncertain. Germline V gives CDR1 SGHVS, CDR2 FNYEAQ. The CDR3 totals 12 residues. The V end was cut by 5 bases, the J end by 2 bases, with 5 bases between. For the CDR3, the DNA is TGTGCCAGCAGCCCCTTCACAGATACGCAGTATTTT. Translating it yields CASSPFTDTQYF.

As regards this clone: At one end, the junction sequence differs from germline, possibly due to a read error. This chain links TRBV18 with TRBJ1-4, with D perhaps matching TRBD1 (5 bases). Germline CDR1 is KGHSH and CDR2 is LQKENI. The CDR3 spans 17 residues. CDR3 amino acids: CASSPPSGGETKEKLFF. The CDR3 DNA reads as TGTGCCAGCTCACCACCGAGTGGGGGGGAAACTAAAGAAAAACTGTTTTTT.

The CDR3 protein is CASSEDTAIDKETQYF. CDR3 DNA: TGTGCCAGCAGCGAGGACACGGCGATCGATAAAGAGACCCAGTACTTC. This chain links TRBV5-4 with TRBJ2-5, with D tentatively TRBD1 (5 bases). Deletions cut 4 bases from V and 3 bases from J, with 19 bases between. Germline lookup yields CDR1 SGHNT and CDR2 YYREEE (reference sequence). The CDR3 has 16 residues.

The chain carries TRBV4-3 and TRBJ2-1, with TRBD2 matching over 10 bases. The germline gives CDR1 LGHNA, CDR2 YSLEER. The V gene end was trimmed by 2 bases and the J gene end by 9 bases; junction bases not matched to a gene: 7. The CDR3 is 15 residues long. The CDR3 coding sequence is TGCGCCAGCAGCCAAAGTCGGACTAGCGGTGCTGAGCAGTTCTTC. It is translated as CASSQSRTSGAEQFF.

This CDR3 is CASSQRNTGELFF. For the CDR3, the DNA is TGTGCCAGCAGCCAAAGAAACACCGGGGAGCTGTTTTTT. The chain uses TRBV7-3 and TRBJ2-2; D uncertain. The germline gives CDR1 SGHTA, CDR2 FQGTGA. The CDR3 consists of 13 residues. V was shortened by 5 bases and J by 2 bases, with 6 bases between the two germline ends.

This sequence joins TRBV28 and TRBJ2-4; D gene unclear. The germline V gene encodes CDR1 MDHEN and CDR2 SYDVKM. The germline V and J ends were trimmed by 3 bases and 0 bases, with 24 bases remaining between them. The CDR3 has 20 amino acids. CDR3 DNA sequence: TGTGCCAGCAGTTTCGGTTTTACACCGTGGTCGGAACTAGCCAAAAACATTCAGTACTTC. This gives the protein CASSFGFTPWSELAKNIQYF.

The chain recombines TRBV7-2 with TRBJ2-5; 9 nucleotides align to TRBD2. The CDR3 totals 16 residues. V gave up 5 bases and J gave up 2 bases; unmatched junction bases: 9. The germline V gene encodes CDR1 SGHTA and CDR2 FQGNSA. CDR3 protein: CASSPVRLAGQETQYF. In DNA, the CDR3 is TGTGCCAGCAGCCCGGTTCGGCTAGCGGGACAAGAGACCCAGTACTTC.

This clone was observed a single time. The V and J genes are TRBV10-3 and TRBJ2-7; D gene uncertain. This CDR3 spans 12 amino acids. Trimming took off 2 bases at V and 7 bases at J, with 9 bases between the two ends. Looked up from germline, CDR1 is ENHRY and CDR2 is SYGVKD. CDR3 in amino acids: CAISEGPREQYF. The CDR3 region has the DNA TGTGCCATCAGTGAGGGCCCGCGGGAGCAGTACTTC.

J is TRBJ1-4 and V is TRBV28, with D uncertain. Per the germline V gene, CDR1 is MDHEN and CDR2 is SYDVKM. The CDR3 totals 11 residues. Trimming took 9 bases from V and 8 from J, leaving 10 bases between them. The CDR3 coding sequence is TGTGCCAGTGGAATGGTAGAAAAACTGTTTTTT. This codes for CASGMVEKLFF. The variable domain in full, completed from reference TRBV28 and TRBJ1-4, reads DVKVTQSSRYLVKRTGEKVFLECVQDMDHENMFWYRQDPGLGLRLIYFSYDVKMKEKGDIPEGYSVSREKKERFSLILESASTNQTSMYLCASGMVEKLFFGSGTQLSVL.

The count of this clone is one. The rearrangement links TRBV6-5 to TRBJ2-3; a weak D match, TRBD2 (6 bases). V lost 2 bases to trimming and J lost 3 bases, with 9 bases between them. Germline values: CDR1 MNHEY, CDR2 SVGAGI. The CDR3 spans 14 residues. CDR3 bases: TGTGCCAGCAGTTACAGGGGAGGAACAGATACGCAGTATTTT. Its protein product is CASSYRGGTDTQYF.

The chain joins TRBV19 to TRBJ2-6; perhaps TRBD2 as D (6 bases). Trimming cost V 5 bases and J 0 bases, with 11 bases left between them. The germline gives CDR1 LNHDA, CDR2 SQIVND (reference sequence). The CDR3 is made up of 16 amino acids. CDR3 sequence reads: CASSRPGDSGANVLTF. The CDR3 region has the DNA TGTGCCAGTAGTCGGCCGGGGGACTCTGGGGCCAACGTCCTGACTTTC.

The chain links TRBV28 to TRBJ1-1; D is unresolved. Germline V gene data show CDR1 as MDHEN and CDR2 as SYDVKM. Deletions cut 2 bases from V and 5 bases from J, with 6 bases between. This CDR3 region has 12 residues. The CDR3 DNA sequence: TGTGCCAGCAGTTTACCGTCGACTGAAGCTTTCTTT. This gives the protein CASSLPSTEAFF.

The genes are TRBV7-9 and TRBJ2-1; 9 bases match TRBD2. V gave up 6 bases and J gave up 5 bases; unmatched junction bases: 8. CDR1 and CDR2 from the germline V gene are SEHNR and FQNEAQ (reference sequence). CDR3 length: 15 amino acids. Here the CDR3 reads CASSHPASGDNEQFF. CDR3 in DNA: TGTGCCAGCAGTCACCCGGCTAGCGGGGACAATGAGCAGTTCTTC.

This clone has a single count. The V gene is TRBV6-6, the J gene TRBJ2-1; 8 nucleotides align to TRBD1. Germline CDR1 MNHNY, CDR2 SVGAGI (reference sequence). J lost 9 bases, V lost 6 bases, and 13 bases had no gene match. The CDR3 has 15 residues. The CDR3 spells CASRRDRTLRGEQFF. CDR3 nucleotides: TGTGCCAGCAGGAGGGACAGGACGTTGCGCGGTGAGCAGTTCTTC.

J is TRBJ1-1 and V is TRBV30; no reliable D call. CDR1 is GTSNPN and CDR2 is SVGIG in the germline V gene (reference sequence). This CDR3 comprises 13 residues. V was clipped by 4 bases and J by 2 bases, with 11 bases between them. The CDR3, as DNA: TGTGCCTGGAACGGAGGCGGAAACACTGAAGCTTTCTTT. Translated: CAWNGGGNTEAFF. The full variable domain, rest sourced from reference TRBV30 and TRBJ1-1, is SQTIHQWPATLVQPVGSPLSLECTVEGTSNPNLYWYRQAAGRGLQLLFYSVGIGQISSEVPQNLSASRPQDRQFILSSKKLLLSDSGFYLCAWNGGGNTEAFFGQGTRLTVV.

CDR3 nucleotide sequence: TGCAGCGTTGAAGAGTGGGATATGGGGACAACTAGCGGGATAGGAAAACACGAGCAGTTCTTC. Its translation is CSVEEWDMGTTSGIGKHEQFF. The V gene is TRBV29-1, the J gene TRBJ2-1; 10 bases match TRBD2. Trimming took 0 bases from V and 10 from J; bases not matched to a gene: 27. CDR3 length: 21 residues. Germline lookup yields CDR1 SQVTM and CDR2 ANQGSEA.

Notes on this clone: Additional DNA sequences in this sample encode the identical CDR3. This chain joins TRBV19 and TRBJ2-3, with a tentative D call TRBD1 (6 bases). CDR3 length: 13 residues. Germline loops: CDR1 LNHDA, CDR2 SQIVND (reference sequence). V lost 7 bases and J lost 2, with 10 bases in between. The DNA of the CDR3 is TGTGCCAGTACGACAGGTCTCACAGATACGCAGTATTTT. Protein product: CASTTGLTDTQYF.

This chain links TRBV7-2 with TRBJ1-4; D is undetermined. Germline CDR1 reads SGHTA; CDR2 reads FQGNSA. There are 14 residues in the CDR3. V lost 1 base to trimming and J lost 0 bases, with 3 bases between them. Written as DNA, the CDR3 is TGTGCCAGCAGCTTAGGTGCAACTAATGAAAAACTGTTTTTT. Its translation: CASSLGATNEKLFF.

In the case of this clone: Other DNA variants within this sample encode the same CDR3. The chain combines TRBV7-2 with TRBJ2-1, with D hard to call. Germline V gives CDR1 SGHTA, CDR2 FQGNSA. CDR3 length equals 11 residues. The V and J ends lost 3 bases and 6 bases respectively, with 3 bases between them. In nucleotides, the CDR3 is TGTGCCAGCAGCTTCCTCAATGAGCAGTTCTTC. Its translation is CASSFLNEQFF.

Here the CDR3 DNA reads TGTGCCAGCAGCTTAACCGCCGGGGAGCTGTTTTTT. Its protein product is CASSLTAGELFF. The rearrangement uses TRBV7-9 and TRBJ2-2; no definite D call. Germline CDR1 reads SEHNR; CDR2 reads FQNEAQ (reference sequence). V lost 2 bases, J lost 6 bases, and 4 bases lay in between. CDR3 length: 12 residues.

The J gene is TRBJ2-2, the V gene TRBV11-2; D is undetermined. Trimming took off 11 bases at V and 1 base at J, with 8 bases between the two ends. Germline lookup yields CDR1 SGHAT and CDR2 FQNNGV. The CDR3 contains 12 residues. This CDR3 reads CAGGENTGELFF. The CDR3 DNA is TGTGCCGGCGGAGAGAACACCGGGGAGCTGTTTTTT.

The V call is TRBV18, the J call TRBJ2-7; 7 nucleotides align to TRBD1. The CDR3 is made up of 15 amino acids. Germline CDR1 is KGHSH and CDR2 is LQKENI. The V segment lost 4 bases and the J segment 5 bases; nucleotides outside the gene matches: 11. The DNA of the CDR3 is TGTGCCAGCTCACGTGGGACAGCCGATTCGAACGAGCAGTACTTC. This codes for CASSRGTADSNEQYF.

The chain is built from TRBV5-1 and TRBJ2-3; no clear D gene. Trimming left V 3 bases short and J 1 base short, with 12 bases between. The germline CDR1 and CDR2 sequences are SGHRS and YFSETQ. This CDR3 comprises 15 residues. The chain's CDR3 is CASSSVHRGTDTQYF. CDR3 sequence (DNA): TGCGCCAGCAGCTCCGTACATAGGGGCACAGATACGCAGTATTTT.